The clone carrying this T cell receptor beta chain was picked up a small number of times. Trimming took 5 bases from V and 14 from J; bases not matched to a gene: 8. The CDR3 totals 12 residues. TCRdb fed the RT-PCR reads into MiXCR, producing one record per CDR3 protein. Among 650,000 to 800,000 distinct CDR3 sequences, around 14% were seen once, and the ten largest hold 3% to 4.5%. The chain is built from TRBV12-3 or TRBV12-4 and TRBJ2-1, with 8 positions matching TRBD1. The TCR originated in a female donor in good health, serving as a healthy control. Material for sequencing was memory CD4+ T cells from blood. CDR3 sequence (DNA): TGTGCCAGCAGTCTCGGGGACAGGACCGAGTTCTTC. Protein: CASSLGDRTEFF.